One and the same sample provided the 26 T cell receptor beta chains below, sequenced in a study of cytomegalovirus exposure and HLA in healthy donors. PCR amplification relied on 60 Vbeta primers (plus 13 Jbeta primers). Sequencing used immunoSEQ multiplex PCR; TCRdb keeps in-frame clones, though not all of them. The sample consists of 100,000 or so clones, 76% of them appearing once. The material sequenced was PBMCs. Receptors originate from a woman aged 40 to 50 in good health and CMV-seropositive.

The chain employs TRBV5-1 and TRBJ2-1, with D tentatively TRBD2 (6 bases). Trimming took 0 bases from V and 10 from J, leaving 14 bases between them. Germline V gives CDR1 SGHRS, CDR2 YFSETQ. This CDR3 spans 14 amino acids. CDR3 sequence reads: CASSLGGGAREQFF. The CDR3 DNA reads as TGCGCCAGCAGCTTGGGTGGCGGGGCCAGGGAGCAGTTCTTC.

This sequence joins TRBV7-9 and TRBJ1-2; D is ambiguous. The CDR3 has 15 amino acids. V lost 4 bases to trimming and J lost 2 bases, with 14 bases between them. Germline V gives CDR1 SEHNR, CDR2 FQNEAQ (reference sequence). The CDR3 DNA is TGTGCCAGCAGCTCACTAGGACGGGGAAACTATGGCTACACCTTC. Translating gives CASSSLGRGNYGYTF.

As for this clone: An end of the junction does not agree with germline; a read error may underlie this. The V gene is TRBV10-3, the J gene TRBJ1-5; no reliable D call. Germline V gene lookup returns CDR1 ENHRY and CDR2 SYGVKD. The CDR3 contains 13 residues. CDR3 in amino acids: CTISDSVDQPQHF. The CDR3 DNA is TGTACCATCAGTGACTCTGTAGATCAGCCCCAGCATTTT.

This clone was counted a few times. The gene calls are TRBV27 and TRBJ2-5; D not certain. Germline V gives CDR1 MNHEY, CDR2 SMNVEV (reference sequence). The CDR3 contains 12 residues. V lost 5 bases and J lost 5, with 9 bases in between. CDR3 coding DNA: TGTGCCAGCAGTAACCCCCGGGAGACCCAGTACTTC. This encodes CASSNPRETQYF.

This chain joins TRBV30 and TRBJ2-5; weak D call: TRBD1 (6 bases). This CDR3 contains 15 residues. CDR1 is GTSNPN and CDR2 is SVGIG in the germline V gene (reference sequence). The V end lost 3 bases, the J end lost 2 bases, and 16 bases lay between the germline ends. The CDR3 loop reads CAWRLQGLRQETQYF. In DNA, the CDR3 is TGTGCCTGGAGATTACAGGGATTGAGGCAAGAGACCCAGTACTTC.

The rearrangement links TRBV4-1 to TRBJ1-1; D perhaps matches TRBD1 (6 bases). V was trimmed by 1 base and J by 6 bases, leaving 15 bases between them. The germline CDR1 and CDR2 sequences are MGHRA and YSYEKL. The length of the CDR3 is 15 residues. The chain's CDR3 is CASSQAPTGRPEAFF. The CDR3 nucleotides are TGCGCCAGCAGCCAAGCCCCGACAGGCCGCCCTGAAGCTTTCTTT.

The chain couples TRBV9 to TRBJ2-1, with D uncertain. Between the trimmed V and J ends, which lost 2 bases and 12 bases, there was a span of 15 bases. Looked up from germline, CDR1 is SGDLS and CDR2 is YYNGEE. The CDR3 is made up of 13 amino acids. Here the CDR3 DNA reads TGTGCCAGCAGCGTCCTATCGTCGGGTGGGCAGTTCTTC. This codes for CASSVLSSGGQFF.

Regarding this clone: This sample also contains other DNA sequences that code for the same CDR3. The chain carries TRBV18 and TRBJ1-2; TRBD1 matches at 7 bases. V dropped 3 bases and J dropped 1; count of bases not matched to a gene: 2. CDR3 length equals 14 residues. CDR1 is KGHSH, CDR2 LQKENI, per germline. The DNA of the CDR3 is TGTGCCAGCTCACCCCGGGACAGTAACTATGGCTACACCTTC. Residues: CASSPRDSNYGYTF.

This clone has more than one count but fewer than ten. The chain combines TRBV7-2 with TRBJ1-5; D gene uncertain. V dropped 3 bases and J dropped 6 bases, with 15 bases sitting between them. Looked up from germline, CDR1 is SGHTA and CDR2 is FQGNSA. The CDR3 loop spans 15 amino acids. CDR3 protein: CASSFYQTVGQPQHF. The CDR3 region has the DNA TGTGCCAGCAGCTTTTACCAAACGGTCGGTCAGCCCCAGCATTTT.

With regard to this clone: Other DNA sequences within the sample encode an identical CDR3. The genes are TRBV5-6 and TRBJ1-1; 11 bases agree with TRBD1. This CDR3 is built from 16 residues. Trimming at V came to 5 bases and at J to 10 bases, leaving 16 bases not matched to a gene. Germline loops: CDR1 SGHDT, CDR2 YYEEEE. CDR3 coding DNA: TGTGCCAGCAGGAACGGACAGGGGGCGCAAGGTAGAGGAGCTTTCTTT. Residues: CASRNGQGAQGRGAFF.

The rearrangement uses TRBV7-9 and TRBJ1-1; possibly TRBD1 for D (6 bases). Germline-derived CDR1 and CDR2 are SEHNR and FQNEAQ (reference sequence). The CDR3 extends over 15 amino acids. Trimming stripped 6 bases from V and 1 base from J, with 15 bases between. The CDR3 DNA reads as TGTGCCAGCAGAGGGCCCGGGACAAGGAACACTGAAGCTTTCTTT. This sequence encodes CASRGPGTRNTEAFF.

The V call is TRBV19, the J call TRBJ1-1; 8 bases match TRBD1. Germline V lookup: CDR1 LNHDA, CDR2 SQIVND (reference sequence). The V segment lost 3 bases and the J segment 7 bases; nucleotides outside the gene matches: 7. The CDR3 runs to 14 residues. The CDR3 sequence: CASSITYGTGEAFF. CDR3 DNA sequence: TGTGCCAGTAGTATCACTTATGGGACAGGTGAAGCTTTCTTT.

The chain employs TRBV5-8 and TRBJ1-1; a weak D match, TRBD1 (5 bases). V lost 5 bases and J 6 bases, leaving 11 bases between the germline ends. In germline, CDR1 is SGHTS, CDR2 YDEGEE. This CDR3 is 12 amino acids long. CDR3 in amino acids: CASRRRQSEAFF. Written as DNA, the CDR3 is TGTGCCAGCAGAAGAAGACAGTCTGAAGCTTTCTTT.

The chain is built from TRBV10-3 and TRBJ1-2; 8 bases are a match to TRBD1. V shed 5 bases and J 2 bases; nucleotides not matched to a gene: 1. Germline CDR1 and CDR2: ENHRY and SYGVKD. This CDR3 has 13 residues. The DNA for the CDR3 is TGTGCCATCAGTACAGGGGGAAACTATGGCTACACCTTC. This translates into CAISTGGNYGYTF.

The chain links TRBV5-8 to TRBJ2-2; D uncertain. The CDR3 has 12 amino acids. CDR1 is SGHTS and CDR2 is YDEGEE in the germline V gene. V gave up 3 bases and J gave up 11 bases, with 11 bases separating them. CDR3 protein: CASSSRVRELFF. DNA for the CDR3: TGTGCCAGCAGCTCCCGGGTTCGTGAGCTGTTTTTT. Looking up the rest from reference TRBV5-8 and TRBJ2-2 gives the full variable domain: EAGVTQSPTHLIKTRGQQATLRCSPISGHTSVYWYQQALGLGLQFLLWYDEGEERNRGNFPPRFSGRQFPNYSSELNVNALELEDSALYLCASSSRVRELFFGEGSRLTVL.

This chain links TRBV13 with TRBJ1-2; possibly TRBD1 for D (5 bases). Germline lookup yields CDR1 PRHDT and CDR2 FYEKMQ (reference sequence). Trimming took 2 bases from V and 7 from J, leaving 20 bases between them. CDR3 length: 16 residues. The CDR3 reads CASSLSQGAFFGGYTF. DNA of the CDR3: TGTGCCAGCAGCTTATCCCAGGGCGCTTTTTTTGGTGGCTACACCTTC. Full variable domain (rest looked up from reference TRBV13 and TRBJ1-2): AAGVIQSPRHLIKEKRETATLKCYPIPRHDTVYWYQQGPGQDPQFLISFYEKMQSDKGSIPDRFSAQQFSDYHSELNMSSLELGDSALYFCASSLSQGAFFGGYTFGSGTRLTVV.

The gene calls are TRBV5-1 and TRBJ2-1; 9 bases fit TRBD2. The CDR3 is 16 residues long. J was trimmed by 5 bases and V by 0 bases; bases with no gene match: 6. Germline-derived CDR1 and CDR2 are SGHRS and YFSETQ. CDR3: CASSLEGTSPNNEQFF. The CDR3 nucleotides read TGCGCCAGCAGCTTGGAAGGGACTAGCCCAAACAATGAGCAGTTCTTC.

V usage is TRBV14 and J usage is TRBJ1-1, with D hard to call. The CDR3 is 14 amino acids. Germline assignment: CDR1 SGHDN and CDR2 FVKESK. V lost 1 base and J lost 1, with 7 bases in between. The CDR3 loop reads CASSQVSGNTEAFF. Here the CDR3 DNA reads TGTGCCAGCAGCCAAGTTTCAGGGAACACTGAAGCTTTCTTT.

The chain uses TRBV18 and TRBJ1-1, with a possible D match to TRBD1 (6 bases). Germline V CDR1 and CDR2: KGHSH, LQKENI. Trimming stripped 2 bases from V and 5 bases from J, with 21 bases between. The CDR3 totals 17 residues. Here the CDR3 reads CASSPLGVRQVLTEAFF. The CDR3 region has the DNA TGTGCCAGCTCACCATTAGGTGTCCGACAGGTCCTAACTGAAGCTTTCTTT.

This clone was seen a handful of times. The rearrangement joins TRBV14 to TRBJ2-1; 9 positions match TRBD2. V lost 1 base and J lost 10; bases outside the gene matches: 17. CDR1 is SGHDN and CDR2 is FVKESK in the germline V gene. This CDR3 has 18 amino acids. The DNA for the CDR3 is TGTGCCAGCAGCCAAGGCCTCTTTGGTCTAGCGGGGTTCGAAGAGCAGTTCTTC. It encodes CASSQGLFGLAGFEEQFF.

There are a few counts of this clone. The chain employs TRBV18 and TRBJ1-3, with D maybe TRBD1 (5 bases). Trimming removed 4 bases from V and 0 bases from J, with 10 bases in between. Germline V CDR1 and CDR2: KGHSH, LQKENI. The CDR3 covers 15 residues. The CDR3 DNA follows: TGTGCCAGCTCACATTCAAGGGGCTCTGGAAACACCATATATTTT. It specifies CASSHSRGSGNTIYF.

The J gene is TRBJ1-2, the V gene TRBV30; TRBD1 agrees at 8 bases. The CDR3 contains 13 residues. V dropped 2 bases and J dropped 9; count of bases not matched to a gene: 8. Germline values: CDR1 GTSNPN, CDR2 SVGIG (reference sequence). CDR3 sequence (DNA): TGTGCCTGGAGTCTTGAAAGACAGGGGAGCTACACCTTC. This sequence encodes CAWSLERQGSYTF.

This chain links TRBV10-2 with TRBJ2-1; D is undetermined. Germline CDR1 is WSHSY and CDR2 is SAAADI. The V and J ends lost 6 bases and 0 bases respectively, with 9 bases between them. The CDR3 length is 14 residues. The CDR3 region has the DNA TGCGCCAGCAGAAGACAAAACTCCTACAATGAGCAGTTCTTC. It codes for CASRRQNSYNEQFF.

The gene calls are TRBV30 and TRBJ2-3, with D perhaps TRBD2 (7 bases). Between the trimmed V and J ends, which lost 0 bases and 3 bases, there was a span of 13 bases. Germline CDR1 reads GTSNPN; CDR2 reads SVGIG (reference sequence). The CDR3 is 15 residues long. The DNA of the CDR3 is TGTGCCTGGAGTGTGGGGGGGCGCGAGACAGATACGCAGTATTTT. It codes for CAWSVGGRETDTQYF.

The rearrangement uses TRBV6-4 and TRBJ2-2; tentatively, D is TRBD2 (6 bases). The CDR3 spans 13 residues. V was shortened by 6 bases and J by 7 bases, with 12 bases between the two germline ends. Germline V CDR1 and CDR2: MRHNA, SNTAGT. The CDR3 region is CASRRGFGGELFF. The CDR3 nucleotides read TGTGCCAGCAGGCGGGGATTTGGCGGGGAGCTGTTTTTT.

The V gene is TRBV18, the J gene TRBJ1-1; D may be TRBD1 (6 bases). V lost 5 bases and J 0 bases, leaving 13 bases between the germline ends. This CDR3 comprises 15 residues. CDR1 and CDR2 (germline): KGHSH, LQKENI. The CDR3 sequence: CASSSLDSLNTEAFF. In nucleotides, the CDR3 is TGTGCCAGCTCATCTTTGGACAGCCTGAACACTGAAGCTTTCTTT.